This T cell receptor (beta chain) derives from a study of cytomegalovirus exposure and HLA in healthy donors. CDR3 size: 14 residues. V was cut by 7 bases and J by 11 bases, with 20 bases left in between. CDR1 and CDR2 (germline): SNHLY, FYNNEI. Amplification used 60 Vbeta primers and 13 Jbeta primers. Clones were read by immunoSEQ multiplex PCR, and TCRdb kept only the in-frame ones, dropping some. The profile covers 100,000 to 150,000 clones, with about 80% appearing a single time and more than 3% taken by the ten largest. This clonotype was sampled from a male donor in good health and CMV-seronegative. The sequencing sample was made of PBMCs. The chain combines TRBV2 with TRBJ1-4; maybe TRBD1 (6 bases). The CDR3 DNA is TGTGCCAGCATTAGGGGGGGTCCGTCTGACAAACTGTTTTTT. Its translation: CASIRGGPSDKLFF.